This TCR beta chain came from a study of vaccination effects on CD4 cells after COVID-19 (dated by TCRdb to between 2021 and 2023). As for the study more broadly: Across the study, the median time from the second dose to post-vaccine sampling was 72 days (range 14 to 241). In both COVID-19 convalescent patients and infection-naive vaccine recipients, the study compared SARS-CoV-2 spike-specific CD4+ TCR repertoires from before mRNA vaccination with those from after it. The full study included ten to eleven COVID-19 convalescent patients and a handful of SARS-CoV-2-naive healthy vaccine recipients. The Oncomine TCR Beta short-read assay on an Illumina iSeq 100 was used to sequence cultures from other donors in the study.

Preparation of the library involved the immunoSEQ multiplex PCR assay. DNA from the CD4+ T cells that had been cultured and isolated underwent TCR beta CDR3 sequencing. In the authors' own workflow: Non-productive TCR sequences were discarded, and reads were trimmed to the CDR3 region, with only CDR3s of 7 or more amino acids retained. The MANAFEST web app was used to identify antigen-specific clonotypes by comparing expansion in peptide wells with expansion in reference cultures. Positive clones required FDR<0.05 expansion versus reference and all other wells, odds ratio above 5, and frequency above 0.1% in two replicate wells. A clonotype was defined as cross-reactive if the clonotype was significantly expanded both in SARS-CoV-2 spike wells and in at least one common cold coronavirus spike condition. Using the stringdist R package, CDR3 similarity was measured by Levenshtein distance, and unrooted trees were constructed with ape in R 3.6.1. The clones in this table, taken by TCRdb from immuneACCESS, are in-frame only. Not every clone is retained; where verified, under half of the shortfall comes from an unresolved V gene, and the cause of the rest is unknown. V, J and clone size reflect that table, while D and trimming were determined from the DNA. The sample yields approximately 30,000 clones; around 80% were counted once. The ten most abundant clones make up less than 1.6% of the sample.

On this clone: No cognate antigen has been identified for it. One base away there is no much larger clone; base qualities are not given.

General conclusions and limits of the study: The study was limited by a small number of convalescent patients, and early post-infection timepoints were lacking. In healthy vaccine recipients, vaccine-induced clones were almost all SARS-CoV-2 mono-reactive, with only 1 of 255 being cross-reactive with common cold coronaviruses. Marked clonal contraction was observed in both infection-induced and vaccine-induced clones at late post-vaccination timepoints, consistent with waning T cell responses.

V is clipped by 6 bases and J by 9 bases, and the sequence between their germline boundaries is 7 bases long. The CDR3 contains 11 residues, cysteine and phenylalanine counted. The sequence is cut down to CDR3 DNA, 33 bases in frame from base 1. CDR1 KGHDR and CDR2 SFDVKD are derived from the germline V gene. In the ViraFEST assay, PBMC were stimulated with viral peptide pools, and TCR sequencing was then used to find antigen-specific CD4+ T cell clonotypes based on their expansion. After more than nine days of culture, CD4+ T cells were isolated with the EasySep CD4+ T cell isolation kit. Two doses of either the BNT162b2 or the mRNA-1273 mRNA SARS-CoV-2 vaccine were administered to participants. None of the healthy vaccine recipients had a prior SARS-CoV-2 infection, which was confirmed by nucleocapsid antibody tests that came back negative both before and after vaccination. Each well held 2 million to 2.5 million PBMC cultured in IMDM containing roughly 5% human AB serum, roughly 9.6 IU/ml IL-2 and gentamicin, along with approximately 10 ug/ml peptides. Half of the culture medium was replaced with fresh IL-2-containing medium on days 3 and 7. Each peptide stimulation condition was cultured in triplicate wells unless otherwise noted. Using Ficoll-Paque Plus gradient centrifugation, PBMC were separated from whole blood and then either used fresh or cryopreserved at -140C. Overlapping peptide pools spanned the spike proteins of SARS-CoV-2 and the common cold coronaviruses HCoV-NL63, HCoV-OC43 and HCoV-229E. Genomic DNA was extracted from cultured CD4+ T cells with the QIAamp micro DNA kit.

The material was CD4+ T cells from PBMCs cultured with HCoV-NL63 spike peptides, obtained after COVID-19 vaccination. The sample's cell subset or site label is to be understood as: HCoV-NL63 spike overlapping peptide pool stimulation. This chain is built from TRBV24-1 and TRBJ2-2; confidence is insufficient to name the D gene. The receptor's source is a human donor who received a COVID-19 vaccine. Some clones in this sample may be carry-over from other donors' samples. The nucleotide sequence is given as TGTGCCACCAGTAATTCGCGGGAGCTGTTTTTT. Translated, this is CATSNSRELFF.